A single sample gave rise to the 22 T cell receptor beta chains below, sequenced in a study of response to subunit inactivated influenza vaccine. TCRdb re-called the RT-PCR reads with MiXCR, one entry per CDR3 protein. The sample lists more than 600,000 distinct CDR3 sequences, approximately 17% occurring once. The source was PBMCs from blood, collected 5 days after vaccination. The receptors were gathered from a man aged 45-60 years who received an inactivated influenza vaccine.

The chain uses TRBV12-3 or TRBV12-4 and TRBJ2-1; D unresolved. V was shortened by 1 base and J by 10 bases, with 11 bases between the two germline ends. The CDR3 extends over 13 amino acids. The CDR3 DNA reads TGTGCCAGCAGTTTAGATGCCAGGAGCGAGCAGTTCTTC. Its translation is CASSLDARSEQFF.

V is TRBV7-2 and J is TRBJ2-1, with a weak D call TRBD2 (6 bases). The germline CDR1 and CDR2 sequences are SGHTA and FQGNSA. V lost 6 bases, J lost 7 bases, and 13 bases lay in between. This CDR3 region has 13 residues. This CDR3 reads CASSYRGRNEQFF. In DNA, the CDR3 is TGTGCCAGCAGTTACCGGGGGAGAAATGAGCAGTTCTTC. The full variable domain, completed using reference TRBV7-2 and TRBJ2-1, is GAGVSQSPSNKVTEKGKDVELRCDPISGHTALYWYRQSLGQGLEFLIYFQGNSAPDKSGLPSDRFSAERTGGSVSTLTIQRTQQEDSAVYLCASSYRGRNEQFFGPGTRLTVL.

This chain connects TRBV7-2 to TRBJ2-7; the D gene could be TRBD1 or TRBD2 (5 bases each). The CDR3 has 15 amino acids. Germline CDR1 reads SGHTA; CDR2 reads FQGNSA. The ends were cut back, 5 bases at V and 6 bases at J, with 20 bases in the middle. The DNA of the CDR3 is TGTGCCAGCAGCCCTAGGGGTCGGGCAGGGACCGAGCAGTACTTC. This codes for CASSPRGRAGTEQYF.

This clonotype was seen ten or more times. V and J are TRBV6-1 and TRBJ2-3; D is unclear. V lost 7 bases and J 5 bases, leaving 16 bases between the germline ends. Germline V lookup: CDR1 MNHNS, CDR2 SASEGT. The CDR3 runs 14 residues. In DNA, the CDR3 is TGTGCCAGCACCATCCGGTCCACGAGAGATACGCAGTATTTT. Amino acids: CASTIRSTRDTQYF.

This chain links TRBV9 with TRBJ2-5, with D hard to call. This CDR3 is 15 amino acids long. Germline V gene sequence: CDR1 SGDLS, CDR2 YYNGEE. Trimming took 3 bases from V and 2 from J, leaving 14 bases between them. The DNA of the CDR3 is TGTGCCAGCAGCGAGTTAGGTGGTTGGCAAGAGACCCAGTACTTC. This translates into CASSELGGWQETQYF.

This clonotype has just one count. The V gene is TRBV3-1, the J gene TRBJ2-2; D may be TRBD2 (6 bases). In germline, CDR1 is LGHDT, CDR2 YNNKEL (reference sequence). This CDR3 region has 17 residues. Trimming cost V 1 base and J 7 bases, with 19 bases left between them. CDR3 in amino acids: CASSQVSGGRRNGELFF. In DNA, the CDR3 is TGTGCCAGCAGCCAAGTATCTGGGGGGAGACGGAACGGGGAGCTGTTTTTT.

This clonotype was observed a few times. This chain connects TRBV7-9 to TRBJ2-1; weak D call: TRBD2 (6 bases). V lost 2 bases and J 7 bases, leaving 18 bases between the germline ends. The CDR3 consists of 16 residues. CDR1 SEHNR and CDR2 FQNEAQ come from the germline V gene (reference sequence). CDR3 in amino acids: CASSLFGSGEGNEQFF. CDR3 coding DNA: TGTGCCAGCAGCTTATTTGGTAGCGGAGAGGGGAATGAGCAGTTCTTC.

This clonotype was recorded a few times. This sequence joins TRBV6-5 and TRBJ2-2, with 10 nucleotides matching TRBD2. The CDR3 is 16 residues long. The V gene end was trimmed by 4 bases and the J gene end by 2 bases; junction bases not matched to a gene: 4. Germline values: CDR1 MNHEY, CDR2 SVGAGI. The CDR3 DNA reads TGTGCCAGCAGTTCGGGACTAGCGATAAACACCGGGGAGCTGTTTTTT. Its protein product is CASSSGLAINTGELFF.

Only a few counts were recorded for this clonotype. The chain combines TRBV28 with TRBJ2-7; no firm D call. CDR1 and CDR2 (germline): MDHEN, SYDVKM. This CDR3 spans 13 amino acids. The CDR3 nucleotides are TGTGCGTCCGAATCGCTTTCGAAGAACGAGCAGTACTTC. This encodes CASESLSKNEQYF.

The chain's CDR3 is CSGGPGHEQYF. The CDR3 DNA reads TGCAGTGGGGGGCCCGGGCACGAGCAGTACTTC. The V gene is TRBV20-1, the J gene TRBJ2-7; D is perhaps TRBD1 (6 bases). Trimming left V 7 bases short and J 5 bases short, with 12 bases between. The CDR3 has 11 residues. Germline-derived CDR1 and CDR2 are DFQATT and SNEGSKA (reference sequence).

At least ten counts were recorded for this clonotype. The gene calls are TRBV20-1 and TRBJ2-1; 7 nucleotides align to TRBD1. CDR3 size: 14 residues. Looked up from germline, CDR1 is DFQATT and CDR2 is SNEGSKA (reference sequence). V shed 5 bases and J 1 base; nucleotides not matched to a gene: 5. The CDR3 here is CSAVPGQSYNEQFF. Here the CDR3 DNA reads TGCAGTGCTGTCCCGGGACAGTCCTACAATGAGCAGTTCTTC.

This clonotype was seen a few times. The chain recombines TRBV29-1 with TRBJ1-1; 9 bases line up with TRBD1. This CDR3 is 13 amino acids long. The V and J ends lost 6 bases and 5 bases, in that order; junction bases with no gene match: 7. Germline CDR1 reads SQVTM; CDR2 reads ANQGSEA. CDR3 sequence reads: CSVAGQGRTEAFF. CDR3 sequence (DNA): TGCAGCGTGGCAGGACAGGGGAGGACTGAAGCTTTCTTT.

The chain links TRBV11-2 to TRBJ2-3, with D perhaps being TRBD1 or TRBD2 (6 bases each). V lost 7 bases, J lost 6 bases, and 14 bases lay in between. The CDR3 has 13 residues. CDR1 is SGHAT, CDR2 FQNNGV, per germline. The CDR3 bases are TGTGCCAGCACCCACGGGGGCCCGGATACGCAGTATTTT. Translated: CASTHGGPDTQYF.

This rearrangement joins TRBV5-1 to TRBJ2-2, with D possibly matching TRBD2 (5 bases). Germline values: CDR1 SGHRS, CDR2 YFSETQ. The CDR3 is made up of 15 amino acids. V dropped 2 bases and J dropped 0 bases, with 8 bases sitting between them. This CDR3 reads CASSFLAANTGELFF. The CDR3 nucleotides read TGCGCCAGCAGCTTTCTAGCAGCGAACACCGGGGAGCTGTTTTTT.

There are many counts of this clonotype. The gene calls are TRBV6-5 and TRBJ2-7; D gene unclear. In germline, CDR1 is MNHEY, CDR2 SVGAGI. The V gene lost 6 bases and the J gene lost 4 bases, with 7 bases spanning the gap. CDR3 length equals 11 residues. CDR3 DNA: TGTGCCAGCAGCTACAAGTACGAGCAGTACTTC. Protein sequence: CASSYKYEQYF.

The rearrangement joins TRBV6-2 or TRBV6-3 to TRBJ2-5; D tentatively fits TRBD1 or TRBD2 (6 bases each). The CDR3 loop spans 13 amino acids. Trimming shortened V by 6 bases and J by 5 bases, and 13 bases separated the two germline ends. Germline-derived CDR1 and CDR2 are MNHEY and SVGEGT. CDR3 DNA sequence: TGTGCCAGCAGCCAACCGGGGGCCGAGACCCAGTACTTC. This sequence encodes CASSQPGAETQYF.

This clonotype was picked up a small number of times. The rearrangement links TRBV9 to TRBJ2-3, with D possibly matching TRBD1 (6 bases). The CDR3 spans 17 residues. The germline gives CDR1 SGDLS, CDR2 YYNGEE. V lost 4 bases, J lost 1 base, and 19 bases lay in between. The CDR3 bases are TGTGCCAGCAGCTCCCCTCAGGGGCAGGGAGGCACAGATACGCAGTATTTT. It specifies CASSSPQGQGGTDTQYF.

The chain uses TRBV30 and TRBJ2-7; D is undetermined. The germline V and J ends were trimmed by 4 bases and 2 bases, with 12 bases remaining between them. Germline assignment: CDR1 GTSNPN and CDR2 SVGIG (reference sequence). The CDR3 contains 13 residues. The CDR3 reads CAWTKGRAYEQYF. Written as DNA, the CDR3 is TGTGCCTGGACGAAGGGAAGGGCCTACGAGCAGTACTTC.

This clonotype came up a few times. V gene TRBV7-8 combines with J gene TRBJ2-5; a weak D match, TRBD2 (5 bases). Germline loops: CDR1 SGHVS, CDR2 FQNEAQ. The CDR3 covers 14 residues. Trimming removed 2 bases at V and 1 base at J, with 8 bases between. The CDR3 nucleotides are TGTGCCAGCAGCTTAACTAGACGCCAAGAGACCCAGTACTTC. Translated: CASSLTRRQETQYF.

This clonotype was recorded at least ten times. This chain connects TRBV5-1 to TRBJ2-7; D perhaps matches TRBD1 (6 bases). CDR1 SGHRS and CDR2 YFSETQ come from the germline V gene. This CDR3 comprises 17 residues. Trimming pared 0 bases from V and 1 base from J, leaving 17 bases between. The CDR3 reads CASSLAWSDRGSYEQYF. The CDR3 DNA sequence: TGCGCCAGCAGCTTGGCCTGGTCGGATAGGGGGTCCTACGAGCAGTACTTC.

This rearrangement joins TRBV4-2 to TRBJ2-1; 8 nucleotides align to TRBD2. The CDR3 covers 15 residues. Germline V gene lookup returns CDR1 LGHNA and CDR2 YNFKEQ. V trimming: 3 bases; J trimming: 2 bases; junction bases outside the gene matches: 3. The CDR3 protein is CASSQGSGTYNEQFF. The CDR3 DNA sequence: TGTGCCAGCAGCCAGGGTAGCGGGACCTACAATGAGCAGTTCTTC.

This clonotype was found a few times. This chain joins TRBV5-1 and TRBJ1-4, with TRBD1 as a possible D gene (6 bases). This CDR3 has 14 residues. The germline V and J ends were trimmed by 0 bases and 7 bases, with 10 bases remaining between them. Germline V lookup: CDR1 SGHRS, CDR2 YFSETQ. In nucleotides, the CDR3 is TGCGCCAGCAGCTTGGGCGGACAGACTGAAAAACTGTTTTTT. Translating it yields CASSLGGQTEKLFF.